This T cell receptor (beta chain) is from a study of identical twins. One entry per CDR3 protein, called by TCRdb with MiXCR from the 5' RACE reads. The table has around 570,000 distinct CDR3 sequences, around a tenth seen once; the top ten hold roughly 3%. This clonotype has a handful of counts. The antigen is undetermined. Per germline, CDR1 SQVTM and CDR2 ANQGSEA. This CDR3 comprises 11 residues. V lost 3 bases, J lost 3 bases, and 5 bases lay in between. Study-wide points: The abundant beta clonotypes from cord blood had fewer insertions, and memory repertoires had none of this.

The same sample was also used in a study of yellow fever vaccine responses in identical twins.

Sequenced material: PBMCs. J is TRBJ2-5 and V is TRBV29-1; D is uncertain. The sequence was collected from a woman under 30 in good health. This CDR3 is CSVDPEETQYF. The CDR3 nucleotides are TGCAGCGTTGACCCCGAAGAGACCCAGTACTTC.